This passage covers 11 T cell receptor beta chains from one sample sequenced in a study of CD4 T cells in relation to SARS-CoV-2 and coronaviruses. The protocol was immunoSEQ multiplex PCR, while the TCRdb copy is restricted to in-frame clones and leaves out a portion. The sample lists about 18,000 clones, 60% to 85% occurring once. No antigen has been identified for these receptors. Before the COVID-19 pandemic, during about 2011-2019, CD4+ T cells were taken from unexposed donors. Isolation of CD4+ T cells took place after roughly nine days in culture. Sequenced: CD4+ T cells from PBMCs, cultured in vitro. Source of these receptors: a human donor in good health.

V gene TRBV7-2 combines with J gene TRBJ2-7; 11 positions match TRBD2. The V segment lost 1 base and the J segment 3 bases; nucleotides outside the gene matches: 14. Per germline, CDR1 SGHTA and CDR2 FQGNSA. The CDR3 totals 19 residues. CDR3 coding DNA: TGTGCCAGCAGCTTAGTTGGTTCGGTAGCGGGAGGGACATTCTACGAGCAGTACTTC. Encoded protein: CASSLVGSVAGGTFYEQYF. The full variable domain, in which reference TRBV7-2 and TRBJ2-7 provide the parts outside the CDR3, is GAGVSQSPSNKVTEKGKDVELRCDPISGHTALYWYRQSLGQGLEFLIYFQGNSAPDKSGLPSDRFSAERTGGSVSTLTIQRTQQEDSAVYLCASSLVGSVAGGTFYEQYFGPGTRLTVT.

The chain links TRBV19 to TRBJ1-2; D perhaps matches TRBD1 (6 bases). The CDR3 is 16 amino acids. With 1 base removed from V and 0 bases from J, the gap between germline ends came to 12 bases. CDR1 is LNHDA, CDR2 SQIVND, per germline (reference sequence). In DNA form, the CDR3 reads TGTGCCAGTAGTATAGTTAGCAGGGGATCTAACTATGGCTACACCTTC. The encoded protein is CASSIVSRGSNYGYTF.

V gene TRBV28 combines with J gene TRBJ2-7; possibly TRBD2 for D (6 bases). The length of the CDR3 is 13 residues. Trimming took 2 bases from V and 5 from J, leaving 10 bases between them. Germline-derived CDR1 and CDR2 are MDHEN and SYDVKM. This CDR3 is CASSLPGVHEQYF. CDR3 coding DNA: TGTGCCAGCAGTTTACCGGGAGTCCACGAGCAGTACTTC.

This clone is a singleton in its sample. This rearrangement joins TRBV5-1 to TRBJ2-5; unclear D gene. CDR1 is SGHRS, CDR2 YFSETQ, per germline. The CDR3 is made up of 13 amino acids. Trimming took 0 bases from V and 3 from J, leaving 6 bases between them. This CDR3 is CASSLGQKETQYF. The CDR3, as DNA: TGCGCCAGCAGCTTGGGCCAAAAAGAGACCCAGTACTTC.

The J gene is TRBJ1-1, the V gene TRBV7-2; no firm D call. Germline CDR1 is SGHTA and CDR2 is FQGNSA. The CDR3 consists of 13 residues. Trimming removed 1 base at V and 1 base at J, with 4 bases between. CDR3 protein: CASSLEANTEAFF. The CDR3 DNA reads as TGTGCCAGCAGCTTAGAAGCGAACACTGAAGCTTTCTTT.

This clone was counted a single time. The chain joins TRBV27 to TRBJ1-5; D gene uncertain. Per the germline V gene, CDR1 is MNHEY and CDR2 is SMNVEV (reference sequence). The CDR3 is 12 residues long. Trimming pared 5 bases from V and 4 bases from J, leaving 6 bases between. The CDR3 reads CASSGLNQPQHF. CDR3 in DNA: TGTGCCAGCAGTGGACTTAATCAGCCCCAGCATTTT.

V and J are TRBV9 and TRBJ2-6; TRBD1 might be the D (6 bases). CDR3 size: 19 residues. In germline, CDR1 is SGDLS, CDR2 YYNGEE. The germline V and J ends were trimmed by 3 bases and 3 bases, with 22 bases remaining between them. The CDR3 sequence is CASSAPLGQGRYGANVLTF. The CDR3 DNA is TGTGCCAGCAGCGCTCCATTAGGGCAGGGGAGATATGGGGCCAACGTCCTGACTTTC.

The chain is built from TRBV27 and TRBJ2-1; 7 bases agree with TRBD1. V dropped 9 bases and J dropped 3; count of bases not matched to a gene: 11. The CDR3 extends over 15 amino acids. CDR1 MNHEY and CDR2 SMNVEV come from the germline V gene (reference sequence). Here the CDR3 DNA reads TGTGCCAGTAGAGCCGGGACAGTTAACTACAATGAGCAGTTCTTC. Protein product: CASRAGTVNYNEQFF.

This rearrangement joins TRBV7-3 to TRBJ2-4; D might be TRBD1 or TRBD2, each matching 5 bases. The length of the CDR3 is 17 residues. The V end lost 2 bases, the J end lost 3 bases, and 17 bases lay between the germline ends. Per germline, CDR1 SGHTA and CDR2 FQGTGA. Written as DNA, the CDR3 is TGTGCCAGCAGCTTACAAGAGGGGACCCAAAACAAAAACATTCAGTACTTC. Amino acid sequence: CASSLQEGTQNKNIQYF.

This clone was found once. The rearrangement joins TRBV19 to TRBJ1-5, with D perhaps matching TRBD1 (5 bases). Germline V CDR1 and CDR2: LNHDA, SQIVND (reference sequence). Deletions cut 1 base from V and 3 bases from J, with 10 bases between. The CDR3 is made up of 15 amino acids. CDR3 protein: CASSIVRADNQPQHF. Written as DNA, the CDR3 is TGTGCCAGTAGTATAGTCAGGGCAGACAATCAGCCCCAGCATTTT.

This chain joins TRBV18 and TRBJ2-1; D is possibly TRBD1 (5 bases). V lost 0 bases to trimming and J lost 0 bases, with 9 bases between them. This CDR3 comprises 16 residues. In germline, CDR1 is KGHSH, CDR2 LQKENI. Here the CDR3 reads CASSPPGQGSYNEQFF. Written as DNA, the CDR3 is TGTGCCAGCTCACCACCGGGGCAGGGCTCCTACAATGAGCAGTTCTTC.